Below, 18 T cell receptor beta chains from the same sample are listed, as sequenced in a study of blood T cell repertoires in COVID-19. The repertoire was sequenced with immunoSEQ multiplex PCR; TCRdb's copy has only in-frame clones and lacks some. The table lists approximately 330,000 clones, approximately 86% of them singletons. Material for sequencing was PBMCs or T cells enriched from blood (not recorded which). Receptor source: a woman in her 40s with acute COVID-19.

V and J are TRBV12-3 or TRBV12-4 and TRBJ1-1; 7 bases align to TRBD1. V was clipped by 10 bases and J by 2 bases; unmatched bases: 7. The CDR3 is 13 residues long. This chain's CDR3 is CATTGQDNTEAFF. The CDR3 bases are TGTGCCACGACCGGACAGGATAACACTGAAGCTTTCTTT.

In its sample, this clone was seen a few times. The rearrangement uses TRBV15 and TRBJ1-2; TRBD1 is a possible D gene (5 bases). Trimming shortened V by 2 bases and J by 4 bases, and 11 bases separated the two germline ends. The germline V gene encodes CDR1 LNHNV and CDR2 YYDKDF (reference sequence). This CDR3 comprises 14 residues. Here the CDR3 reads CATSRPNRIYGYTF. CDR3 sequence (DNA): TGTGCCACCAGCAGACCTAACAGGATCTATGGCTACACCTTC.

V usage is TRBV18 and J usage is TRBJ1-2; no reliable D call. The germline V and J ends were trimmed by 0 bases and 2 bases, with 13 bases remaining between them. The CDR3 has 16 amino acids. Germline CDR1 KGHSH, CDR2 LQKENI. CDR3 protein: CASSPPGSSGNYGYTF. The CDR3 DNA reads TGTGCCAGCTCACCACCTGGCTCGTCAGGAAACTATGGCTACACCTTC.

The chain is built from TRBV11-2 and TRBJ1-1; D gene ambiguous. The CDR3 is 13 amino acids. V was trimmed by 5 bases and J by 6 bases, leaving 13 bases between them. The germline V gene has CDR1 SGHAT and CDR2 FQNNGV. The DNA for the CDR3 is TGTGCCAGCAGCACTGTTCTGTCCTCTGAAGCTTTCTTT. Translated, it gives CASSTVLSSEAFF.

This clone showed up just once. This chain uses TRBV19 with TRBJ2-1, with 8 bases that match TRBD2. CDR3 length equals 16 residues. Trimming took 4 bases from V and 7 from J; bases not matched to a gene: 12. Germline V gene data show CDR1 as LNHDA and CDR2 as SQIVND (reference sequence). CDR3 sequence (DNA): TGTGCCAGTAGTAAAGTAGCGGGAATCCTGCCTAATGAGCAGTTCTTC. Amino acids: CASSKVAGILPNEQFF. The variable domain in full, with the rest retrieved from reference TRBV19 and TRBJ2-1, is DGGITQSPKYLFRKEGQNVTLSCEQNLNHDAMYWYRQDPGQGLRLIYYSQIVNDFQKGDIAEGYSVSREKKESFPLTVTSAQKNPTAFYLCASSKVAGILPNEQFFGPGTRLTVL.

The chain uses TRBV19 and TRBJ1-5; possibly TRBD1 for D (6 bases). Germline CDR1 reads LNHDA; CDR2 reads SQIVND (reference sequence). CDR3 length: 15 residues. Deletions cut 6 bases from V and 2 bases from J, with 14 bases between. CDR3 loop: CASSLGGRGNQPQHF. Written as DNA, the CDR3 is TGTGCCAGTAGCTTAGGGGGTCGTGGCAATCAGCCCCAGCATTTT.

The chain couples TRBV4-2 to TRBJ2-3; unclear D gene. Germline CDR1 reads LGHNA; CDR2 reads YNFKEQ. V was cut by 0 bases and J by 0 bases, with 10 bases left in between. The CDR3 spans 16 residues. The CDR3 DNA reads TGTGCCAGCAGCCAAGATTGGAGCCTTAGCACAGATACGCAGTATTTT. Translated: CASSQDWSLSTDTQYF.

V usage is TRBV28 and J usage is TRBJ1-2; the D is unclear. CDR1 is MDHEN, CDR2 SYDVKM, per germline. V dropped 6 bases and J dropped 7 bases, with 18 bases sitting between them. The CDR3 spans 14 residues. The CDR3 region has the DNA TGTGCCAGCAGGCCCGACCGGGAGCCAGGTGGCTACACCTTC. It codes for CASRPDREPGGYTF.

The chain employs TRBV6-1 and TRBJ1-4; a weak D match, TRBD1 (5 bases). Looked up from germline, CDR1 is MNHNS and CDR2 is SASEGT. The germline V and J ends were trimmed by 2 bases and 13 bases, with 17 bases remaining between them. The CDR3 is 14 residues long. CDR3 DNA: TGTGCCAGCAGTGAATCCGGGGGGGGAGGGTCACTGTTTTTT. Its protein product is CASSESGGGGSLFF.

The chain combines TRBV9 with TRBJ1-1; D possibly corresponds to TRBD1 (6 bases). Trimming took 0 bases from V and 6 from J, leaving 9 bases between them. Germline V gene lookup returns CDR1 SGDLS and CDR2 YYNGEE. The CDR3 is made up of 13 amino acids. The CDR3 bases are TGTGCCAGCAGCGTAGGAGAGGGGGCTGAAGCTTTCTTT. It codes for CASSVGEGAEAFF.

The chain links TRBV6-5 to TRBJ1-4; maybe TRBD1 (5 bases). The CDR3 totals 15 residues. Germline CDR1 and CDR2: MNHEY and SVGAGI. V dropped 2 bases and J dropped 5 bases, with 12 bases sitting between them. CDR3 region: CASSYRSDINEKLFF. The CDR3 nucleotides are TGTGCCAGCAGTTACCGGTCGGACATCAATGAAAAACTGTTTTTT.

V is TRBV7-9 and J is TRBJ2-7, with 10 bases matching TRBD1. V dropped 5 bases and J dropped 12; count of bases not matched to a gene: 13. Germline CDR1 is SEHNR and CDR2 is FQNEAQ (reference sequence). The CDR3 contains 14 residues. CDR3 bases: TGTGCCAGCAGCCGAGGAGGACAGGGGGTCCTTCCGTACTTC. Encoded protein: CASSRGGQGVLPYF.

The sample holds a few counts of this clone. This rearrangement joins TRBV2 to TRBJ1-5, with D tentatively TRBD1 (6 bases). CDR1 is SNHLY and CDR2 is FYNNEI in the germline V gene. This CDR3 is 13 amino acids long. Between the trimmed V and J ends, which lost 8 bases and 2 bases, there was a span of 10 bases. The CDR3 coding sequence is TGTGCCAGCGAAGGGGGAGGCAATCAGCCCCAGCATTTT. Translation: CASEGGGNQPQHF.

The chain links TRBV15 to TRBJ1-2; tentative D call: TRBD1 (6 bases). Germline V gene data show CDR1 as LNHNV and CDR2 as YYDKDF (reference sequence). V lost 0 bases and J lost 4, with 12 bases in between. The CDR3 loop spans 15 amino acids. CDR3 nucleotide sequence: TGTGCCACCAGCAGAGAGTCCGGACAGATCTATGGCTACACCTTC. Its protein product is CATSRESGQIYGYTF. The variable domain in full, with the rest retrieved from reference TRBV15 and TRBJ1-2, is DAMVIQNPRYQVTQFGKPVTLSCSQTLNHNVMYWYQQKSSQAPKLLFHYYDKDFNNEADTPDNFQSRRPNTSFCFLDIRSPGLGDTAMYLCATSRESGQIYGYTFGSGTRLTVV.

The DNA of the CDR3 is TGTGCCAGCAGCCGGACGGGGGTAATATTCACTGAAGCTTTCTTT. It encodes CASSRTGVIFTEAFF. The chain couples TRBV9 to TRBJ1-1, with TRBD1 as a possible D gene (5 bases). The CDR3 is 15 amino acids. Trimming cost V 4 bases and J 4 bases, with 17 bases left between them. The germline CDR1 and CDR2 sequences are SGDLS and YYNGEE.

This clone was observed once. The rearrangement joins TRBV10-2 to TRBJ2-7; possibly TRBD1 for D (5 bases). Germline values: CDR1 WSHSY, CDR2 SAAADI. Trimming took off 0 bases at V and 2 bases at J, with 17 bases between the two ends. The CDR3 totals 17 residues. The chain's CDR3 is CASSESDDMGQPYEQYF. The CDR3 DNA follows: TGCGCCAGCAGTGAGTCTGATGATATGGGGCAGCCCTACGAGCAGTACTTC.

This chain uses TRBV19 with TRBJ2-1, with D possibly matching TRBD1 (6 bases). Deletions cut 0 bases from V and 4 bases from J, with 16 bases between. The germline V gene encodes CDR1 LNHDA and CDR2 SQIVND (reference sequence). The CDR3 totals 17 residues. CDR3 protein: CASSIDQVEQGYNEQFF. DNA for the CDR3: TGTGCCAGTAGTATAGATCAAGTGGAACAGGGTTACAATGAGCAGTTCTTC.

The rearrangement links TRBV6-5 to TRBJ1-6, with unresolved D. The germline V gene encodes CDR1 MNHEY and CDR2 SVGAGI. There are 14 residues in the CDR3. The germline V and J ends were trimmed by 5 bases and 7 bases, with 12 bases remaining between them. CDR3 region: CASSLGSKNSPLHF. CDR3 nucleotides: TGTGCCAGCAGTCTAGGGAGCAAGAATTCACCCCTCCACTTT.